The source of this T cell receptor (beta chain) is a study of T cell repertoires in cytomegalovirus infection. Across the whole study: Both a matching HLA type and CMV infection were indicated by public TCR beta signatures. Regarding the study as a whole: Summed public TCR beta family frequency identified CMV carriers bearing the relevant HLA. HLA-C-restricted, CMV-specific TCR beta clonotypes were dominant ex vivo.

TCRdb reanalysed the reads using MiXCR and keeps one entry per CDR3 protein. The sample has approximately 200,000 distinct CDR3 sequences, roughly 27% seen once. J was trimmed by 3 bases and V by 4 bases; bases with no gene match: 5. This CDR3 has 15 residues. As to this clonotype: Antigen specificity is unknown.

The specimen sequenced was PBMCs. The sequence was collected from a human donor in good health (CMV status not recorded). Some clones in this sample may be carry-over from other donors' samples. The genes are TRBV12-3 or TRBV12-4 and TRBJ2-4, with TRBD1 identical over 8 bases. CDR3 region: CASSSQGADKNIQYF. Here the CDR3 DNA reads TGTGCCAGCAGTTCCCAGGGGGCAGACAAAAACATTCAGTACTTC.